This T cell receptor (beta chain) comes out of a study of T cells after yellow fever vaccination. Turning to the study itself: Libraries from low-cell-number fractions were prepared with the SMART-Seq v4 Ultra Low Input RNA kit. Overall study results and limits: Most clones from primary vaccination were detected again post-booster (roughly 96% CD4, 88% CD8).

This clonotype was detected a few times. Its matching antigen is unknown. The length of the CDR3 is 9 residues. V shed 7 bases and J 14 bases; nucleotides not matched to a gene: 7. In germline, CDR1 is SQVTM, CDR2 ANQGSEA. TCRdb used MiXCR to reprocess the 5' RACE reads, holding one entry per CDR3 protein. The sample includes 300,000 or so distinct CDR3 sequences, around 10% seen only once; the top ten take around 3.1%. This specimen consisted of CD4+ T cells sorted from PBMCs, obtained 5 days after the yellow fever booster vaccination. The TCR sequence derives from a man aged 18 to 35 who received the YFV17D yellow fever vaccine. The chain uses TRBV29-1 and TRBJ2-5; 7 nucleotides align to TRBD2. The CDR3 sequence is CSAGLPPYF. The CDR3, as DNA: TGCAGCGCGGGACTACCTCCATACTTC. Together with reference TRBV29-1 and TRBJ2-5, the CDR3 gives the full variable domain: SAVISQKPSRDICQRGTSLTIQCQVDSQVTMMFWYRQQPGQSLTLIATANQGSEATYESGFVIDKFPISRPNLTFSTLTVSNMSPEDSSIYLCSAGLPPYFGPGTRLLVL.